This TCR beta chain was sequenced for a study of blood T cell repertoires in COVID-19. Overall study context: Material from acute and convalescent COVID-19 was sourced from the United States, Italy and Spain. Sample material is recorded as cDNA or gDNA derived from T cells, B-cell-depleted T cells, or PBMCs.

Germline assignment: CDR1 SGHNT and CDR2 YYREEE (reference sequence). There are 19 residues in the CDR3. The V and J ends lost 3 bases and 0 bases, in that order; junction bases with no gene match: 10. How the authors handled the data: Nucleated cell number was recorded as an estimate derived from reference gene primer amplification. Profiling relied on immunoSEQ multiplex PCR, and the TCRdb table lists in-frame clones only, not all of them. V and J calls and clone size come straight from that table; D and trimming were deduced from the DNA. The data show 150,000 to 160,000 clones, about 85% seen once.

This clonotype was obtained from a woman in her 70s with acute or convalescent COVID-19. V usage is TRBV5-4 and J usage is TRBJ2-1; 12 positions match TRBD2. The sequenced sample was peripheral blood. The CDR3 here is CASSSGPSGGAGSYNEQFF. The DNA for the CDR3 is TGTGCCAGCAGCTCCGGGCCTAGCGGGGGGGCCGGCTCCTACAATGAGCAGTTCTTC.